This entry describes one T cell receptor beta chain. Its antigen is undetermined. Treatment of the sample: over 15 received Ad26.COV2.S at low or high dose, single or two shots; five or six received placebo; per-sample allocation not given. It was on day 63 after the first vaccine or placebo injection that samples were taken. Germline loops: CDR1 MNHNY, CDR2 SVGAGI (reference sequence). Trimming took off 5 bases at V and 6 bases at J, with 8 bases between the two ends. The CDR3 spans 12 residues. The data derive from a study of Ad26.COV2.S vaccination and SARS-CoV-2 variants. Study context: Ad26.COV2.S shots went into the muscle once or twice, 56 days apart.

Assay used: immunoSEQ multiplex PCR; TCRdb lists only in-frame clones, some missing. The sample carries 300,000 to 500,000 clones, about 85% recorded once. Findings and caveats of the study: Breadth, reportedly substantial, characterized the spike-specific CD8+ and CD4+ T cell responses after vaccination.

Material: peripheral blood, obtained in a trial of Ad26.COV2.S vaccine versus placebo. This sequence joins TRBV6-6 and TRBJ1-5; D not certain. This TCR was sampled from a person aged 18-65 years who received the Ad26.COV2.S COVID-19 vaccine or a placebo. CDR3: CASSRLSQPQHF. The DNA for the CDR3 is TGTGCCAGCAGTCGTTTGAGTCAGCCCCAGCATTTT.